This section outlines one TCR beta chain sequence together with its context. Trimming pared 8 bases from V and 5 bases from J, leaving 16 bases between. This CDR3 contains 13 residues. The use of a sample-barcoded 5' primer and a J-beta primer mix characterized a second PCR of 7 to 11 cycles. In TCRdb, the 5' RACE reads were re-called with MiXCR into one record per CDR3 protein. The sample has some 900,000 distinct CDR3 sequences, around 49% seen once; the top ten hold 13%. These data originate in a study of blood T cells in healthy people across ages. Sequencing was carried out using blood. This chain joins TRBV12-3 or TRBV12-4 and TRBJ2-7; maybe TRBD2 (5 bases). The sequence came from a young man in good health. CDR3 protein: CASRGLAAHEQYF. CDR3 sequence (DNA): TGTGCCAGCCGAGGGCTTGCAGCCCACGAGCAGTACTTC.